The rows below give T cell receptor beta chains drawn from one sample of a study of monozygotic twins with inflammatory bowel disease. No DNA is given; TCRdb re-called the 5' RACE reads and lists each CDR3 protein once. The repertoire table contains roughly 300,000 distinct CDR3 sequences. The sequenced sample was blood. These receptors all come from a human donor with ulcerative colitis or Crohn's disease, or a healthy co-twin of an affected twin (not recorded which). Each CDR3 is given with its conserved first and last residue.

J gene: TRBJ2-3; V gene: TRBV11-2; CDR3 protein: CASSSHRDYSSPSTDTQYF
J gene: TRBJ2-7; V gene: TRBV11-1; CDR3 protein: CASSLGLGASYEQYF
J gene: TRBJ2-7; V gene: TRBV7-2; CDR3 protein: CASRNDGSYAYEQYF
J gene: TRBJ1-2; V gene: TRBV6-5; CDR3 protein: CASSYSGPTNYGYTF
J gene: TRBJ2-7; V gene: TRBV12-3/TRBV12-4; CDR3 protein: CASSLTGSSYEQYF
J gene: TRBJ2-3; V gene: TRBV6-6; CDR3 protein: CASKLATSTDTQYF
J gene: TRBJ2-1; V gene: TRBV12-3/TRBV12-4; CDR3 protein: CASSFRDGYNEQFF
J gene: TRBJ2-3; V gene: TRBV12-3/TRBV12-4; CDR3 protein: CAIRTGRVYTQYF
J gene: TRBJ2-5; V gene: TRBV11-2; CDR3 protein: CASSFGSSGWETQYF
J gene: TRBJ1-4; V gene: TRBV9; CDR3 protein: CASSVGRGARKLFF
J gene: TRBJ1-1; V gene: TRBV7-2; CDR3 protein: CASSSYRGVGTEAFF
J gene: TRBJ2-6; V gene: TRBV6-5; CDR3 protein: CASSYSPDDGANVLTF
J gene: TRBJ2-1; V gene: TRBV5-1; CDR3 protein: CASSLLAAGNNEQFF
J gene: TRBJ1-1; V gene: TRBV6-5; CDR3 protein: CASSFPGGTEAFF
J gene: TRBJ2-3; V gene: TRBV11-2; CDR3 protein: CASSLSGGASGYF
J gene: TRBJ1-3; V gene: TRBV6-6; CDR3 protein: CASRTRRSGNTIYF
J gene: TRBJ1-2; V gene: TRBV7-2; CDR3 protein: CASSPGGVRGYTF
J gene: TRBJ2-1; V gene: TRBV18; CDR3 protein: CASSDRVWSHEQFF
J gene: TRBJ1-5; V gene: TRBV28; CDR3 protein: CAGGQVYSNQPQHF
J gene: TRBJ1-4; V gene: TRBV7-9; CDR3 protein: CASSWRTGRSEKLFF
J gene: TRBJ1-1; V gene: TRBV5-1; CDR3 protein: CASSREMNTEAFF
J gene: TRBJ2-1; V gene: TRBV4-2; CDR3 protein: CASSQEVGGSYNEQFF
J gene: TRBJ1-5; V gene: TRBV5-1; CDR3 protein: CASSLVAGAQPQHF
J gene: TRBJ2-2; V gene: TRBV20-1; CDR3 protein: CSARDARGAAVGELFF
J gene: TRBJ2-3; V gene: TRBV6-5; CDR3 protein: CASSYETSGRTTSTDTQYF
J gene: TRBJ1-2; V gene: TRBV7-2; CDR3 protein: CASSFQGFGGYTF
J gene: TRBJ2-3; V gene: TRBV18; CDR3 protein: CASSPRGTRSDTQYF
J gene: TRBJ1-2; V gene: TRBV29-1; CDR3 protein: CSAYRDRDYTF
J gene: TRBJ2-1; V gene: TRBV5-4; CDR3 protein: CASSPDYLGEQFF
J gene: TRBJ1-2; V gene: TRBV18; CDR3 protein: CASSGDTTENYGYTF
J gene: TRBJ2-5; V gene: TRBV5-1; CDR3 protein: CASSLGTYGGKETQYF
J gene: TRBJ2-4; V gene: TRBV19; CDR3 protein: CASSSFGDLQSGKNIQYF
J gene: TRBJ2-7; V gene: TRBV30; CDR3 protein: CAWSRLPYEQYF
J gene: TRBJ2-2; V gene: TRBV20-1; CDR3 protein: CSAQTGGNTGELFF
J gene: TRBJ2-7; V gene: TRBV5-1; CDR3 protein: CASSHGTSGNYEQYF
J gene: TRBJ2-7; V gene: TRBV7-2; CDR3 protein: CASSLVAGPPHEQYF
J gene: TRBJ2-3; V gene: TRBV10-3; CDR3 protein: CAISEGQGDTQYF
J gene: TRBJ2-5; V gene: TRBV24-1; CDR3 protein: CATSAGTVETQYF
J gene: TRBJ2-7; V gene: TRBV7-9; CDR3 protein: CASSSRRTDAYEQYF
J gene: TRBJ1-2; V gene: TRBV3-1; CDR3 protein: CASSQEEGNYGYTF
J gene: TRBJ1-3; V gene: TRBV4-3; CDR3 protein: CASSQDVGNPTIYF
J gene: TRBJ2-3; V gene: TRBV15; CDR3 protein: CATSIDRGTEGPDTQYF
J gene: TRBJ2-7; V gene: TRBV18; CDR3 protein: CASSLDRVGDEQYF
J gene: TRBJ2-5; V gene: TRBV20-1; CDR3 protein: CSARPGLAGAHQETQYF
J gene: TRBJ2-1; V gene: TRBV5-1; CDR3 protein: CASSFTGTSGSNEQFF
J gene: TRBJ2-1; V gene: TRBV29-1; CDR3 protein: CSVDGPFSASYNEQFF
J gene: TRBJ2-7; V gene: TRBV6-1; CDR3 protein: CASSVTSGNRYEQYF
J gene: TRBJ1-5; V gene: TRBV6-6; CDR3 protein: CASSSQWGNQPQHF
J gene: TRBJ2-7; V gene: TRBV29-1; CDR3 protein: CSVDAMGQGREQYF
J gene: TRBJ2-7; V gene: TRBV28; CDR3 protein: CASSDWDRDEQYF
J gene: TRBJ2-7; V gene: TRBV5-1; CDR3 protein: CASSLEEGFSYEQYF
J gene: TRBJ2-1; V gene: TRBV7-2; CDR3 protein: CASSYSGSGKNEQFF
J gene: TRBJ1-6; V gene: TRBV27; CDR3 protein: CASRPSTADNSPLHF
J gene: TRBJ1-1; V gene: TRBV3-1; CDR3 protein: CASSLGVRVNTEAFF
J gene: TRBJ2-7; V gene: TRBV20-1; CDR3 protein: CSAPRTGSDEQYF